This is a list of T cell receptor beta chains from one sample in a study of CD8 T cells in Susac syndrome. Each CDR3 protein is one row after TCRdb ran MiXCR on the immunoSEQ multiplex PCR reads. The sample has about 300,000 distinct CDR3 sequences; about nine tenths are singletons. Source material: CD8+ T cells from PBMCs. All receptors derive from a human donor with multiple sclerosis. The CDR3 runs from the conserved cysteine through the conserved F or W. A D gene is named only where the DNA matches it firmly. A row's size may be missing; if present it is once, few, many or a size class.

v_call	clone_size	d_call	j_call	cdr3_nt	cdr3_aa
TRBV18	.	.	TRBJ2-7	TGTGCCAGCTCACACAGCGAGTGGACCCTAAACGAGCAGTACTTC	CASSHSEWTLNEQYF
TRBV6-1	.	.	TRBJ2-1	TGTGCCAGCAGTGAAGTGGCGTGGACTCTAGACAATGAGCAGTTCTTC	CASSEVAWTLDNEQFF
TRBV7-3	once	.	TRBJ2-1	TGTGCCAGCAGCTTATCGGACGGATCCTACAATGAGCAGTTCTTC	CASSLSDGSYNEQFF
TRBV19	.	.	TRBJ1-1	TGTGCCAGTAGTATGATGGCAAACACTGAAGCTTTCTTT	CASSMMANTEAFF
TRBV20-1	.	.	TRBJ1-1	TGCAGTGTCCTGGGAGGAGAGACTGAAGCTTTCTTT	CSVLGGETEAFF
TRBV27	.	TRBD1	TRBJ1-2	TGTGCCAGCAGTTTTTCGACAGGGGCAAACTATGGCTACACCTTC	CASSFSTGANYGYTF
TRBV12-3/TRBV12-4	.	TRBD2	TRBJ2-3	TGTGCCAGCAGTGGACTAGCGGGGGGGGCACATTCGAGCGATACGCAGTATTTT	CASSGLAGGAHSSDTQYF
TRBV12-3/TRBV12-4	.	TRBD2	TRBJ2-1	TGTGCCAGCAGTTTGGGACTAGCGGGAGGCACAATGATGCAGTTCTTC	CASSLGLAGGTMMQFF
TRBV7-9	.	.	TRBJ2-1	TGTGCCAGCATCCCCGCCTCTAGCTCCTACAATGAGCAGTTCTTC	CASIPASSSYNEQFF
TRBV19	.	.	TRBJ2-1	TGTGCCAGTAGCAAAGGGGTGACTGAGCAGTTCTTC	CASSKGVTEQFF
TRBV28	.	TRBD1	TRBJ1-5	TGTGCCAGCAGGCCTCGGACAGGGGGCGCAAGCAATCAGCCCCAGCATTTT	CASRPRTGGASNQPQHF
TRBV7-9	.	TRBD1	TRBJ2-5	TGTGCCAGCAGCTTCCCCACCAGGGGGGAGACCCAGTACTTC	CASSFPTRGETQYF
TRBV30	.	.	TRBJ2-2	TGTGCCTGGAGCCCATTTGGGGAGCTGTTTTTT	CAWSPFGELFF
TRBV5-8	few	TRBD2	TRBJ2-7	TGTGCCAGCAGCTGGACTAGCGGAAGCTCCTACGAGCAGTACTTC	CASSWTSGSSYEQYF
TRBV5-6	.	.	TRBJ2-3	TGTGCCAGCAGCTTGGGGGCTGGAGGGCCACCGGCAGATACGCAGTATTTT	CASSLGAGGPPADTQYF
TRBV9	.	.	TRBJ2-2	TGTGCCAGCAGCGTAGGAGGGATCAACACCGGGGAGCTGTTTTTT	CASSVGGINTGELFF
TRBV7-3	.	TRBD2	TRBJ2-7	TGTGCCAGCAGCCCCAAGGGGACTAGCGGGAGTAACGAGCAGTACTTC	CASSPKGTSGSNEQYF
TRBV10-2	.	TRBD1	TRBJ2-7	TGCGCCAGCATGGAGTTACAGGGGATGAGAGAGCAGTACTTC	CASMELQGMREQYF
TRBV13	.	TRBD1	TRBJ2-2	TGTGCCAGCAGCTCCCGGACAGGGACCGGGGAGCTGTTTTTT	CASSSRTGTGELFF
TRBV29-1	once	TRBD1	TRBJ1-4	TGCAGCGTTTTCACAGGGGATGAAAAACTGTTTTTT	CSVFTGDEKLFF
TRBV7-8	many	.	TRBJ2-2	TGTGCCAGCAAAGGGCCGGAGCTGTTTTTT	CASKGPELFF
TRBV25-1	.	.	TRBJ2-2	TGTGCCAGCAGTGAAGAGGGGCGGGACAGAGTTAACACCGGGGAGCTGTTTTTT	CASSEEGRDRVNTGELFF
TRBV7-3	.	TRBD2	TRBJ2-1	TGTGCCAGCAGCTTAACGGAGACTAGCGGGAGACCTTACAATGAGCAGTTCTTC	CASSLTETSGRPYNEQFF
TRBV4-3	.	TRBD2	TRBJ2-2	TGCGCCAGCAGCCAAGATTGGGGGGGCACCGGGGAGCTGTTTTTT	CASSQDWGGTGELFF
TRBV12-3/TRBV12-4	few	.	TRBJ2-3	TGTGCCAGCAGTTTGGGGACCACAGATACGCAGTATTTT	CASSLGTTDTQYF
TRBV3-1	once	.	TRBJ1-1	TGTGCCAGCAGCCAAGATGGCCGGGTGAAGAACACTGAAGCTTTCTTT	CASSQDGRVKNTEAFF
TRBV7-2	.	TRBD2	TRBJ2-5	TGTGCCAGCAGCTTTACTAGCGGGGTTCAAGAGACCCAGTACTTC	CASSFTSGVQETQYF
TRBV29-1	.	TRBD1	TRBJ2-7	TGCAGCGTTGAGACCGGGACAGGTAACTACGAGCAGTACTTC	CSVETGTGNYEQYF
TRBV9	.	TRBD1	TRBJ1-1	TGTGCCAGCAGCATGTCAGGGACAGAGAACACTGAAGCTTTCTTT	CASSMSGTENTEAFF
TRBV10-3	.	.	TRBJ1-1	TGTGCCATCAGTGACACTGACACTGAAGCTTTCTTT	CAISDTDTEAFF
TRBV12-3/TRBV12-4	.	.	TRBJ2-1	TGTGCCAGCAGTTTTTGGGGGCCGAGCTCCTACAATGAGCAGTTCTTC	CASSFWGPSSYNEQFF
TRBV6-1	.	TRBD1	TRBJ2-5	TGTGCCAGCAGTGATTCGACAGGGGGCCAAGAGACCCAGTACTTC	CASSDSTGGQETQYF
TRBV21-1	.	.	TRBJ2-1	TGTGCCAGCAGTACGGGGGAGAACTCCTACAATGAGCAGTTCTTC	CASSTGENSYNEQFF
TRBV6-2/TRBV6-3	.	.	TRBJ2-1	TGTGCCAGCTGTTCTAGCGAGTTTTCCTACAATGAGCAGTTCTTC	CASCSSEFSYNEQFF
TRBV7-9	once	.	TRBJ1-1	TGTGCCAGCAGCTTAGCGATCAGTCCCTCTGAAGCTTTCTTT	CASSLAISPSEAFF
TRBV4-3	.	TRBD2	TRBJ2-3	TGCGCCAGCAGCCAAGATTGGGTGTCTAGCGGTCGCACAGATACGCAGTATTTT	CASSQDWVSSGRTDTQYF
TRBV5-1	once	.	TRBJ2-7	TGCGCCAGCAGCTTGGCCTGGGGTGGTACCTACGAGCAGTACTTC	CASSLAWGGTYEQYF
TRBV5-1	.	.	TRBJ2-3	TGCGCCAGCAGCTTATTGACGGGAGAACCAGATACGCAGTATTTT	CASSLLTGEPDTQYF
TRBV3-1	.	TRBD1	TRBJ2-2	TGTGCCAGCAGCCATAGGACAGGGTTGGACACCGGGGAGCTGTTTTTT	CASSHRTGLDTGELFF
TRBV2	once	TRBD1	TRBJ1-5	TGTGCCAGCAGTGTTCGGACAGGGGACAATCAGCCCCAGCATTTT	CASSVRTGDNQPQHF
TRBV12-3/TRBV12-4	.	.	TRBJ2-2	TGTGCCAGCAGCCCGGCAGGGGAAGTCGGGGAGCTGTTTTTT	CASSPAGEVGELFF
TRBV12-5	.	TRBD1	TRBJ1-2	TGTGCTAGTGGGACAGGGGCAGGCTACACCTTC	CASGTGAGYTF
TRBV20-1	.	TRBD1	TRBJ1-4	TGCAGTGCTAGTCGCGGACAGGGAGTTCTTGCAACTAATGAAAAACTGTTTTTT	CSASRGQGVLATNEKLFF